The next 31 T cell receptor beta chains were all read from a single sample in a study of monozygotic twins with inflammatory bowel disease. TCRdb reprocessed the 5' RACE reads, with one entry per CDR3 protein and no DNA. The sample includes about 300,000 distinct CDR3 sequences. The sample comprised blood. The source is a human donor with ulcerative colitis or Crohn's disease, or a healthy co-twin of an affected twin (not recorded which).

The gene calls are TRBV7-9 and TRBJ1-5. CDR3 length: 14 amino acids. CDR1 and CDR2 (germline): SEHNR, FQNEAQ (reference sequence). CDR3 amino acids: CASSKGEGSLTQHF.

The gene calls are TRBV5-1 and TRBJ2-5; TCRdb picks TRBD1, but there is no DNA to check that call. The V gene's germline CDR1 is SGHRS and CDR2 YFSETQ. The CDR3 is 14 residues long. The CDR3 reads CASSFRGMRETQYF.

The rearrangement uses TRBV12-3 or TRBV12-4 and TRBJ2-2; TCRdb reports TRBD1, a call that lacks DNA to check it against. The CDR3 sequence is 16 residues long. The CDR3 loop is CASTNPTGGGPGELFF.

V usage is TRBV5-1 and J usage is TRBJ2-3; as DNA is missing, the TRBD2 call by TCRdb cannot be tested. Per the germline V gene, CDR1 is SGHRS and CDR2 is YFSETQ. This CDR3 spans 15 amino acids. The CDR3 here is CASSLTRGDTDTQYF.

This rearrangement joins TRBV19 to TRBJ1-6; the D gene TCRdb calls, TRBD1, cannot be checked with no DNA. The CDR3 totals 14 residues. Looked up from germline, CDR1 is LNHDA and CDR2 is SQIVND (reference sequence). The CDR3 spells CASSQGQALSPLHF.

The V gene is TRBV4-3, the J gene TRBJ2-3; TCRdb outputs TRBD1, but without DNA this stays unchecked. The germline V gene has CDR1 LGHNA and CDR2 YSLEER. The CDR3 totals 13 residues. CDR3 residues: CASSLQDTDTQYF.

This chain links TRBV5-1 with TRBJ2-7; TCRdb reports TRBD1, a call that lacks DNA to check it against. The CDR3 consists of 12 residues. CDR1 is SGHRS and CDR2 is YFSETQ in the germline V gene. This CDR3 reads CASRGETYEQYF.

The V and J genes are TRBV29-1 and TRBJ2-7. This CDR3 comprises 11 residues. CDR1 and CDR2 from the germline V gene are SQVTM and ANQGSEA. The CDR3 region is CSVLWENEQYF.

The chain joins TRBV7-2 to TRBJ1-6; checking the TCRdb D call of TRBD1 is not possible without DNA. Looked up from germline, CDR1 is SGHTA and CDR2 is FQGNSA. This CDR3 is built from 15 residues. The CDR3: CASSKRDSLNSPPHF.

The chain joins TRBV5-1 to TRBJ2-1; with no DNA, the TCRdb D assignment of TRBD2 cannot be verified. The germline CDR1 and CDR2 sequences are SGHRS and YFSETQ. The CDR3 contains 15 residues. The CDR3 is CASSLPSGDYNEQFF.

This chain uses TRBV20-1 with TRBJ2-7; the D call from TCRdb, TRBD1, cannot be confirmed without DNA. Per germline, CDR1 DFQATT and CDR2 SNEGSKA (reference sequence). The CDR3 spans 13 residues. This CDR3 reads CSAPWDRTYEQYF.

This chain uses TRBV12-3 or TRBV12-4 with TRBJ1-6; TCRdb indicates TRBD1, and absent DNA this call remains unverified. The CDR3 contains 15 residues. CDR3 sequence reads: CASSADRGSYSPLHF.

This chain uses TRBV9 with TRBJ2-7; no DNA is available, so the TRBD2 call from TCRdb remains unchecked. The CDR3 sequence is 15 residues long. Germline V gives CDR1 SGDLS, CDR2 YYNGEE. The CDR3 sequence: CASSVASGGSYEQYF.

The CDR3 sequence is CASSYSSGVRVNEQYF. V usage is TRBV6-5 and J usage is TRBJ2-7; the D gene TCRdb calls, TRBD1, cannot be checked with no DNA. Germline CDR1 reads MNHEY; CDR2 reads SVGAGI. The CDR3 consists of 16 residues.

This chain uses TRBV20-1 with TRBJ1-4. The CDR3 extends over 15 amino acids. Germline CDR1 is DFQATT and CDR2 is SNEGSKA (reference sequence). The CDR3 sequence is CSAHPPGLTNEKLFF.

The genes are TRBV9 and TRBJ2-1; the TCRdb call, TRBD2, lacks DNA for checking. The CDR3 is 14 residues long. Per the germline V gene, CDR1 is SGDLS and CDR2 is YYNGEE. CDR3 sequence: CASSGAGVYNEQFF.

This rearrangement joins TRBV23-1 to TRBJ2-5. TRBV23-1 is known as an ORF, though its function is uncertain. The CDR3 length is 13 residues. This CDR3 reads CASSQALVETQYF.

This chain connects TRBV12-3 or TRBV12-4 to TRBJ1-5; TCRdb's assignment of TRBD1 cannot be checked, as there is no DNA. CDR3 size: 16 residues. The CDR3 reads CASRHRVSGPNQPQHF.

This chain connects TRBV28 to TRBJ1-2. Germline CDR1 MDHEN, CDR2 SYDVKM. This CDR3 spans 11 amino acids. CDR3 sequence reads: CASSRGWGYTF.

The J gene is TRBJ2-7, the V gene TRBV6-6; TCRdb calls TRBD2, which cannot be checked without DNA. CDR3 size: 12 residues. Per the germline V gene, CDR1 is MNHNY and CDR2 is SVGAGI (reference sequence). The CDR3 loop is CASSLEAYEQYF.

The chain combines TRBV12-3 or TRBV12-4 with TRBJ2-7; TCRdb gives TRBD2 as the D gene, but with no DNA this cannot be confirmed. The CDR3 sequence is 18 residues long. CDR3 residues: CASSLKGGGGIFAYEQYF.

This chain links TRBV18 with TRBJ2-2; TCRdb gives TRBD1 as the D gene, but with no DNA this cannot be confirmed. From germline, CDR1 is KGHSH and CDR2 LQKENI. The CDR3 sequence is 16 residues long. CDR3 residues: CASSPRPRGLTGELFF.

J is TRBJ1-2 and V is TRBV6-1; the TRBD1 assignment by TCRdb is unverifiable without DNA. The germline CDR1 and CDR2 sequences are MNHNS and SASEGT. The CDR3 consists of 14 residues. This CDR3 is CASTPRAGGLSYTF.

The chain employs TRBV6-2 or TRBV6-3 and TRBJ2-1; TCRdb gives TRBD2 as the D gene, but with no DNA this cannot be confirmed. CDR1 is MNHEY and CDR2 is SVGEGT in the germline V gene. The CDR3 is made up of 16 amino acids. The CDR3 loop reads CASSVHGTATYNEQFF.

The genes are TRBV4-3 and TRBJ2-1; TCRdb selects TRBD2, and the lack of DNA leaves this call unchecked. The germline gives CDR1 LGHNA, CDR2 YSLEER. This CDR3 has 14 residues. The CDR3 sequence: CASSLLAAYNEQFF.

The V and J genes are TRBV23-1 and TRBJ2-4; TCRdb picks TRBD2, but there is no DNA to check that call. TRBV23-1 is an open reading frame, and its role is uncertain. This CDR3 region has 17 residues. CDR3 residues: CASSQSFLAGEGSIQYF.

The chain combines TRBV18 with TRBJ2-7; absent DNA, TCRdb's TRBD2 call cannot be checked. The CDR3 covers 15 residues. CDR1 and CDR2 from the germline V gene are KGHSH and LQKENI. CDR3 sequence reads: CASSPGEGGVYEQYF.

This chain joins TRBV10-2 and TRBJ2-1; TCRdb picks TRBD2, but there is no DNA to check that call. CDR1 is WSHSY, CDR2 SAAADI, per germline. The CDR3 runs 14 residues. The CDR3 is CASSEWERSNEQFF.

This sequence joins TRBV20-1 and TRBJ2-5; with no DNA, the TCRdb D assignment of TRBD1 cannot be verified. This CDR3 comprises 14 residues. Per germline, CDR1 DFQATT and CDR2 SNEGSKA (reference sequence). The CDR3 is CSARDPGGGETQYF.

The chain recombines TRBV27 with TRBJ1-6. The CDR3 is made up of 15 amino acids. Germline loops: CDR1 MNHEY, CDR2 SMNVEV (reference sequence). CDR3: CARAQARPYNSPLHF.

This chain uses TRBV12-3 or TRBV12-4 with TRBJ2-7; lacking DNA, the TRBD2 call made by TCRdb goes unchecked. This CDR3 has 16 residues. CDR3 sequence reads: CASGVASGSSGGEQYF.